A single sample is the source of the 9 T cell receptor beta chains below, sequenced in a study of CD8+CD57+ T cells in acquired aplastic anemia. Genomic DNA served as template for TCR beta VDJ and CDR3 profiling. Via MiXCR, TCRdb re-called the reads, giving one row per CDR3 protein. The sample yields roughly 64,000 distinct CDR3 sequences, around 55% seen once. Sequences were obtained from sorted CD4+, CD8+, or CD8+CD57+ T cells (not recorded which) from PBMCs. The receptors were gathered from a human donor in good health, serving as a control.

The chain employs TRBV24-1 and TRBJ2-3; the match to TRBD2 covers 7 bases. Germline values: CDR1 KGHDR, CDR2 SFDVKD. The CDR3 consists of 17 residues. Trimming removed 1 base from V and 3 bases from J; junction bases left unmatched: 9. The CDR3 loop is CATSDFSTSVTTDTQYF. The CDR3 DNA sequence: TGTGCCACCAGTGATTTCTCTACTAGCGTTACAACAGATACGCAGTATTTT.

This chain uses TRBV29-1 with TRBJ2-3; possible D gene TRBD1, 5 bases. The CDR3 covers 13 residues. V was clipped by 4 bases and J by 0 bases, with 8 bases between them. The germline gives CDR1 SQVTM, CDR2 ANQGSEA. DNA for the CDR3: TGCAGCGTTGCCAGGGCTAGCACAGATACGCAGTATTTT. This codes for CSVARASTDTQYF.

The V and J genes are TRBV19 and TRBJ2-1; D uncertain. CDR1 is LNHDA and CDR2 is SQIVND in the germline V gene (reference sequence). Between the trimmed V and J ends, which lost 4 bases and 9 bases, there was a span of 7 bases. The CDR3 consists of 11 residues. The CDR3 DNA reads TGTGCCAGTAGTAACTTTGGTGAGCAGTTCTTC. It yields the protein CASSNFGEQFF.

This clonotype was seen many times. The chain carries TRBV9 and TRBJ2-7; TRBD1 matches 9 bases. CDR1 and CDR2 (germline): SGDLS, YYNGEE. CDR3 length: 16 amino acids. Germline trimming cut 3 bases from V and 7 bases from J; bases unmatched to any gene: 14. The CDR3 nucleotides read TGTGCCAGCAGCGGCGAGGGAGGACAGGGGCCAGGAGAGCAGTACTTC. It yields the protein CASSGEGGQGPGEQYF.

This clonotype was picked up many times. The V call is TRBV30, the J call TRBJ1-1, with D uncertain. Trimming shortened V by 0 bases and J by 1 base, and 6 bases separated the two germline ends. Per the germline V gene, CDR1 is GTSNPN and CDR2 is SVGIG (reference sequence). CDR3 length: 13 amino acids. The DNA of the CDR3 is TGTGCCTGGAGTGTCTGGGGGAACACTGAAGCTTTCTTT. It translates to CAWSVWGNTEAFF.

This chain connects TRBV9 to TRBJ1-2, with D uncertain. V was cut by 5 bases and J by 5 bases, with 10 bases left in between. This CDR3 has 12 residues. Looked up from germline, CDR1 is SGDLS and CDR2 is YYNGEE. The CDR3: CASSLGQYGYTF. In nucleotides, the CDR3 is TGTGCCAGCAGTTTAGGCCAGTATGGCTACACCTTC.

The table lists this clonotype with a count of one. At one end the junction does not follow the germline gene, possibly because of a read error. The rearrangement links TRBV7-2 to TRBJ1-1; D is uncertain. This CDR3 comprises 13 residues. Per the germline V gene, CDR1 is SGHTA and CDR2 is FQGNSA. In DNA form, the CDR3 reads TGCGCCAGCAGCCAAACAGAGTCCACTGAAGCTTTCTTT. It specifies CASSQTESTEAFF. The full variable domain, rest sourced from reference TRBV7-2 and TRBJ1-1, is GAGVSQSPSNKVTEKGKDVELRCDPISGHTALYWYRQSLGQGLEFLIYFQGNSAPDKSGLPSDRFSAERTGGSVSTLTIQRTQQEDSAVYLCASSQTESTEAFFGQGTRLTVV.

The chain recombines TRBV24-1 with TRBJ2-3; TRBD1 aligns across 9 bases. The V gene end was trimmed by 5 bases and the J gene end by 4 bases; junction bases not matched to a gene: 3. CDR3 length: 14 amino acids. Per the germline V gene, CDR1 is KGHDR and CDR2 is SFDVKD. CDR3 region: CATSARQGADTQYF. The CDR3 nucleotides read TGTGCCACCAGTGCGAGACAGGGGGCAGATACGCAGTATTTT.

The chain couples TRBV29-1 to TRBJ2-1, with D possibly matching TRBD1 (5 bases). Trimming stripped 3 bases from V and 2 bases from J, with 14 bases between. CDR3 length: 15 residues. The germline gives CDR1 SQVTM, CDR2 ANQGSEA. The CDR3 DNA sequence: TGCAGCGTTGATAAGCCAGGGCAGGCCTACAATGAGCAGTTCTTC. It encodes CSVDKPGQAYNEQFF.